This T cell receptor beta chain is from a study of blood T cell repertoires in COVID-19. On the study more broadly: There were acute and convalescent COVID-19 samples, and they came from the United States, Italy and Spain.

The table lists this clone with a count of one. Cohort allocation depended upon clinical history that participants reported. The method was immunoSEQ multiplex PCR; TCRdb's version includes in-frame clones alone and lacks a portion of them. The data contain roughly 400,000 clones, 88% of them seen just once; the ten biggest clones take up over 2%. This receptor was obtained from a woman aged 40 to 49 with acute COVID-19. The specimen sequenced was PBMCs or T cells enriched from blood (not recorded which).

The CDR3: CASSQETGYEKLFF. The CDR3 nucleotides are TGCGCCAGCAGCCAAGAGACAGGGTATGAAAAACTGTTTTTT. This chain uses TRBV4-1 with TRBJ1-4, with 7 bases fitting TRBD1. The CDR3 spans 14 residues. J was trimmed by 6 bases and V by 0 bases; bases with no gene match: 1. Germline CDR1 is MGHRA and CDR2 is YSYEKL.